The subject of this entry is one TCR beta chain. The target antigen is unknown. The data were obtained in a study of cytomegalovirus exposure and HLA in healthy donors. Study conclusions and caveats: Many donors shared some public TCRs, even though most TCR sequences were rare. The authors later linked a missense DCLRE1C variant to TCR beta V- and J-gene trimming.

Researchers ran the PCR with 60 Vbeta and 13 Jbeta primers. Sequencing was performed with immunoSEQ multiplex PCR; in TCRdb, only in-frame clones are kept and a portion is missing. Of under 150,000 clones detected, 82% appear once; the ten largest clones hold 2.5%. The sequenced sample was PBMCs. The sequence was obtained from a woman between 18 and 29 years old in good health and CMV-seronegative.

CDR3 region: CAWSATSQGGTEAFF. CDR3 DNA sequence: TGTGCCTGGAGTGCGACCTCACAGGGGGGCACTGAAGCTTTCTTT. The chain couples TRBV30 to TRBJ1-1, with TRBD1 matching over 8 bases. The germline CDR1 and CDR2 sequences are GTSNPN and SVGIG (reference sequence). Germline trimming cut 1 base from V and 4 bases from J; bases unmatched to any gene: 8. This CDR3 spans 15 amino acids.